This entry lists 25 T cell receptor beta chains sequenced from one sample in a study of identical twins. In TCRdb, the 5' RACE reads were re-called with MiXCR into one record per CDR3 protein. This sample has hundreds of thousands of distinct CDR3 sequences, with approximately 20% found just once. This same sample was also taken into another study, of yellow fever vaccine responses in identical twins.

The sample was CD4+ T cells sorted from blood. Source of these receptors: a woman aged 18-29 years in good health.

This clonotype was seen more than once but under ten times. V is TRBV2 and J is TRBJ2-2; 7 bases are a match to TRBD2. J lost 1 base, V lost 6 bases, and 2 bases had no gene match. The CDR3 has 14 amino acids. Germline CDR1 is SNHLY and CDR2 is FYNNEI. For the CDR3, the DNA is TGTGCCAGCAGCGGCGGGGGGAACACCGGGGAGCTGTTTTTT. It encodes CASSGGGNTGELFF.

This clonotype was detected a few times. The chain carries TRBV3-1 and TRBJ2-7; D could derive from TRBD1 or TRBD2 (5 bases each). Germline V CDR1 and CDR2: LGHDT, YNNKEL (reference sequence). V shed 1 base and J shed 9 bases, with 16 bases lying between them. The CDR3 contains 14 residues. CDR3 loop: CASSQGLGQGRQYV. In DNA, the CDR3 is TGTGCCAGCAGCCAAGGGCTGGGGCAAGGGAGGCAGTACGTC.

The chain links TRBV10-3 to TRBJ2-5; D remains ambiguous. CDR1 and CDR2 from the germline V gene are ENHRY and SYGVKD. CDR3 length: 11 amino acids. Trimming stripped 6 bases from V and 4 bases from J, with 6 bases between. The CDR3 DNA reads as TGTGCCATCAGAATAGGAGAGACCCAGTACTTC. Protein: CAIRIGETQYF.

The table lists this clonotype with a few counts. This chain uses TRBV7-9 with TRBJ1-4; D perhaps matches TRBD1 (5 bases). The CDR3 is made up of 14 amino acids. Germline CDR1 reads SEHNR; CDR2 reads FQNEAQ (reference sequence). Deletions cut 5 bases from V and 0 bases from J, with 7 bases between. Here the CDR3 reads CASSTTATNEKLFF. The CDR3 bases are TGTGCCAGCAGCACGACAGCAACTAATGAAAAACTGTTTTTT.

This CDR3 is CASSQGPVGVSYEQYF. The CDR3 region has the DNA TGCGCCAGCAGCCAAGGCCCAGTAGGGGTCTCCTACGAGCAGTACTTC. The chain employs TRBV4-1 and TRBJ2-7; perhaps TRBD1 as D (5 bases). Germline loops: CDR1 MGHRA, CDR2 YSYEKL. Trimming took off 1 base at V and 0 bases at J, with 13 bases between the two ends. This CDR3 contains 16 residues.

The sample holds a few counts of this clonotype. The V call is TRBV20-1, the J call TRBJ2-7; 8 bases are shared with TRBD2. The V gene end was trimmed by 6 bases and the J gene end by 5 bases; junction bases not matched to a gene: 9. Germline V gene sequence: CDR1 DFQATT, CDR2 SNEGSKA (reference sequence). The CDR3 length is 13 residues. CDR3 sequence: CSAGTAGVDEQYF. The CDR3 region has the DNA TGCAGTGCAGGAACAGCGGGAGTCGACGAGCAGTACTTC.

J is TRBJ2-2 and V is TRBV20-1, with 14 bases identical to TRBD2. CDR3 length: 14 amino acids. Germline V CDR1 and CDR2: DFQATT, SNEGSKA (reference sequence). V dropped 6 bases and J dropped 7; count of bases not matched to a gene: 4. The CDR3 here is CSARTSGRIGELFF. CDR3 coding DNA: TGCAGTGCAAGGACTAGCGGGAGGATCGGGGAGCTGTTTTTT.

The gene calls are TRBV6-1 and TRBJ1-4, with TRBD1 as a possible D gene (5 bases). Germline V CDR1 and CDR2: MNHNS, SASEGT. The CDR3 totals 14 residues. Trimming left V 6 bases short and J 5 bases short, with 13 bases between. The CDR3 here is CASSRSGVNEKLFF. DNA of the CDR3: TGTGCCAGCAGCCGCTCGGGGGTAAATGAAAAACTGTTTTTT.

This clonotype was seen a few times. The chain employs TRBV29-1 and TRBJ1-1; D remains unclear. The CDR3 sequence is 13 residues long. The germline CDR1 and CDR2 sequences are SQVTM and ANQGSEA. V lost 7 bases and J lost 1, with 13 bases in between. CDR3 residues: CSASYGTNTEAFF. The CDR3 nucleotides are TGCAGCGCCTCCTACGGCACGAACACTGAAGCTTTCTTT.

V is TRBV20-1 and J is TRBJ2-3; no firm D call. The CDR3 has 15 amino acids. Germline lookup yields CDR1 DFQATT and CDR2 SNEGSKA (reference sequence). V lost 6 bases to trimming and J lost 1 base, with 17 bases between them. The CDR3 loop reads CSATEMGMGTDTQYF. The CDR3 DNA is TGCAGTGCCACAGAGATGGGGATGGGCACAGATACGCAGTATTTT.

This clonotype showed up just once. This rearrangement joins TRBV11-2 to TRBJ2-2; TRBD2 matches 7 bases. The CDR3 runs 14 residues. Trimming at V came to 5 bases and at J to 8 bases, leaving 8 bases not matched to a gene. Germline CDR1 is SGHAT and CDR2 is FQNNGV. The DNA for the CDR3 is TGTGCCAGCAGCCTCAATAGCGGGCTGGGGGAGCTGTTTTTT. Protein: CASSLNSGLGELFF.

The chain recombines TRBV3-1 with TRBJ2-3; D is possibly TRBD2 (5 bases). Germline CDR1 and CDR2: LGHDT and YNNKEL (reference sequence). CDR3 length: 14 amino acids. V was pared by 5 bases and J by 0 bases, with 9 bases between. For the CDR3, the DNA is TGTGCCAGCAGCGGGGAGATTAGCACAGATACGCAGTATTTT. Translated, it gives CASSGEISTDTQYF.

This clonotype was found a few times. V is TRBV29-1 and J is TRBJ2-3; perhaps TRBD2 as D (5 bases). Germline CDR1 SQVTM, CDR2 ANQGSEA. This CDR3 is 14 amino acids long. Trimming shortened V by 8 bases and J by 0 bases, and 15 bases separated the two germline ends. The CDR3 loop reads CSLTRFGSTDTQYF. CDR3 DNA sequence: TGCAGCCTAACTAGATTCGGAAGCACAGATACGCAGTATTTT.

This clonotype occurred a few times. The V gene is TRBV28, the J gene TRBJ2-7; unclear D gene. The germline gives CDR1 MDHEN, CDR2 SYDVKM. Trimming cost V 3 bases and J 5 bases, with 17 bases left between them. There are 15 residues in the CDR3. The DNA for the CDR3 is TGTGCCAGCAGTTTGTCCCCCCAGGTCGGCCACGAGCAGTACTTC. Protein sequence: CASSLSPQVGHEQYF.

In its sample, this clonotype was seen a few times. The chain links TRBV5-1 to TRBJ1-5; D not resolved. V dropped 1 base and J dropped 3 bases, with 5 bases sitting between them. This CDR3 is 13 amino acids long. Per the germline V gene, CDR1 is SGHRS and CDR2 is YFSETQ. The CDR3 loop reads CASSLNINQPQHF. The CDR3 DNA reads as TGCGCCAGCAGCTTGAATATCAATCAGCCCCAGCATTTT.

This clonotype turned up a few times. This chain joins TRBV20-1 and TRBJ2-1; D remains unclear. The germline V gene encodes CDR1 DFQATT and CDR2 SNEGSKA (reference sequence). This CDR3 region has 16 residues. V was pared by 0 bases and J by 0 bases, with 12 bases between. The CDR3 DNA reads TGCAGTGCTAGAGATGTGGGCAAACCCTCCTACAATGAGCAGTTCTTC. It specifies CSARDVGKPSYNEQFF.

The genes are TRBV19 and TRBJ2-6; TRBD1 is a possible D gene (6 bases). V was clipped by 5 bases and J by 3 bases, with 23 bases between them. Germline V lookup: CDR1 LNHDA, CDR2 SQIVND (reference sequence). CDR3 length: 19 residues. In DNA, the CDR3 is TGTGCCAGTAGTCAACAGGGTTTACGCCCCACGGTTGGGGCCAACGTCCTGACTTTC. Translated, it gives CASSQQGLRPTVGANVLTF.

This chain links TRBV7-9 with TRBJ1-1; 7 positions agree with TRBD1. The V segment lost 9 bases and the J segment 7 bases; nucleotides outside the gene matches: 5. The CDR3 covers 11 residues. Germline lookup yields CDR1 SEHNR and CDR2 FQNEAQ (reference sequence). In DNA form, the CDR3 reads TGTGCCAGTAAAGGACAGGATGAAGCTTTCTTT. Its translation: CASKGQDEAFF.

The CDR3 DNA sequence: TGTGCCAGCTCCCCCTCGGAATACGAGCAGTACTTC. Protein sequence: CASSPSEYEQYF. The genes are TRBV18 and TRBJ2-7; D uncertain. The V gene's germline CDR1 is KGHSH and CDR2 LQKENI. This CDR3 region has 12 residues. V lost 6 bases, J lost 4 bases, and 10 bases lay in between.

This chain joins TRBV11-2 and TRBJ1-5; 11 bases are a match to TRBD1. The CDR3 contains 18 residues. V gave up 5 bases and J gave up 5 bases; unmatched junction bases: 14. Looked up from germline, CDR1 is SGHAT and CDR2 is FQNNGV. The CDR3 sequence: CASSTLLWGQGGDQPQHF. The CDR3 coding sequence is TGTGCCAGCAGCACACTGTTATGGGGACAGGGGGGGGATCAGCCCCAGCATTTT.

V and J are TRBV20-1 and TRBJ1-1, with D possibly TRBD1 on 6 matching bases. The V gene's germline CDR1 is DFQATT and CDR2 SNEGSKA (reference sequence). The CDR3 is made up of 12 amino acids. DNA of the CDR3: TGCATTACGAGCAGGGGGAACACTGAAGCTTTCTTT. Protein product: CITSRGNTEAFF.

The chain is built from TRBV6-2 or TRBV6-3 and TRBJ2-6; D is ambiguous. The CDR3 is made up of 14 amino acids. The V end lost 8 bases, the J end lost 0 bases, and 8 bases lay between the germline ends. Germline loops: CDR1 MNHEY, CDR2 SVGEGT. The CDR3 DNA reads TGTGCCAGCCCAAGATCCTCTGGGGCCAACGTCCTGACTTTC. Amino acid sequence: CASPRSSGANVLTF.

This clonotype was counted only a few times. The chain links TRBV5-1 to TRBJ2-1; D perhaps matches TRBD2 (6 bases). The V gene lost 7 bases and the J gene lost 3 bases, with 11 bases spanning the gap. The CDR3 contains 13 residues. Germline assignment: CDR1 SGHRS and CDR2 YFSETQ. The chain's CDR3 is CASQRRDYNEQFF. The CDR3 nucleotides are TGCGCCAGCCAGAGGAGGGACTACAATGAGCAGTTCTTC.

The CDR3 coding sequence is TGTGCCAGCAGCTTAATGCGACTAGCGGGGGCCCCCTACAATGAGCAGTTCTTC. Amino acid sequence: CASSLMRLAGAPYNEQFF. The chain links TRBV11-2 to TRBJ2-1, with 12 bases matching TRBD2. Losses at the gene ends were 2 bases for V and 2 bases for J; bases not matched to a gene: 7. Germline V gene lookup returns CDR1 SGHAT and CDR2 FQNNGV. The CDR3 loop spans 18 amino acids.

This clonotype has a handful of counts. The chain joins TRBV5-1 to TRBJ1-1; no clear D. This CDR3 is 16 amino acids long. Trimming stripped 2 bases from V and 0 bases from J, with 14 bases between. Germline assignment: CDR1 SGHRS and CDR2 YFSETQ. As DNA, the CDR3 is TGCGCCAGCAGCTTTAGGGCAGGAGGAATGAACACTGAAGCTTTCTTT. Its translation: CASSFRAGGMNTEAFF.